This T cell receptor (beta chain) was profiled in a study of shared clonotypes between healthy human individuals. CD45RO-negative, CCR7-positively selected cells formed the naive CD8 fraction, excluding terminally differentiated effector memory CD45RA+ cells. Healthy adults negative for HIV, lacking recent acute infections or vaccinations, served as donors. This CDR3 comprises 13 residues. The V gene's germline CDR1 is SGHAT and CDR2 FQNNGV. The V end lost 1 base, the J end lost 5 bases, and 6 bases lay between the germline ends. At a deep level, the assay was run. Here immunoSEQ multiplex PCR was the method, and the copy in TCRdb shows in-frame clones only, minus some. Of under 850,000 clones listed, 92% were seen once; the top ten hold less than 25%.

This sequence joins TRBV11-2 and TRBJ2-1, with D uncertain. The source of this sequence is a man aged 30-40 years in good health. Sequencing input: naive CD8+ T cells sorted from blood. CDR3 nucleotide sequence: TGTGCCAGCAGCTTAGCCAATAACAATGAGCAGTTCTTC. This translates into CASSLANNNEQFF.